The 28 T cell receptor beta chains reported below all come from one sample, sequenced in a study of shared clonotypes between healthy human individuals. The repertoire was sequenced with immunoSEQ multiplex PCR; TCRdb's copy has only in-frame clones and lacks some. This sample yields roughly 2.6 million clones, of which just over 90% are seen a single time; more than 0.12% belongs to the top ten. Sequenced sample: naive CD4+ T cells sorted from blood. Indicated subset: CD45RA+ positively selected. All receptors come from a man between 18 and 29 years old in good health.

V usage is TRBV27 and J usage is TRBJ2-6; the D is unclear. The V gene lost 8 bases and the J gene lost 4 bases, with 9 bases spanning the gap. The CDR3 has 13 amino acids. The germline gives CDR1 MNHEY, CDR2 SMNVEV (reference sequence). The CDR3 nucleotides are TGTGCCAGCGGCCAAGGGGGGGCCAACGTCCTGACTTTC. This translates into CASGQGGANVLTF.

The chain uses TRBV27 and TRBJ1-6; maybe TRBD1 (5 bases). Trimming shortened V by 7 bases and J by 6 bases, and 19 bases separated the two germline ends. Looked up from germline, CDR1 is MNHEY and CDR2 is SMNVEV (reference sequence). The CDR3 is 16 residues long. The DNA of the CDR3 is TGTGCCAGCACCCCCCGGAGTGGGACGTTTAATTCACCCCTCCACTTT. Translation gives CASTPRSGTFNSPLHF.

In this sample, this clone turned up once. The sample contains more than one DNA sequence encoding this CDR3. V and J are TRBV5-6 and TRBJ2-5; D is uncertain. The better agreement between TRBJ2-7 and the DNA end casts doubt on the J call. Germline CDR1 and CDR2: SGHDT and YYEEEE. The CDR3 is 12 residues long. In nucleotides, the CDR3 is TGTGCCAGCAGCTTTCTCCGCTACGAGCAGTACTTC. It is translated as CASSFLRYEQYF.

The genes are TRBV6-5 and TRBJ1-2; the D gene is possibly TRBD1 (5 bases). The CDR3 contains 14 residues. Germline loops: CDR1 MNHEY, CDR2 SVGAGI. The V gene lost 5 bases and the J gene lost 4 bases, with 14 bases spanning the gap. Written as DNA, the CDR3 is TGTGCCAGCAGTAAATCGACAGACCCCTATGGCTACACCTTC. Translated, it gives CASSKSTDPYGYTF.

The chain combines TRBV5-1 with TRBJ2-3; TRBD2 agrees at 8 bases. The CDR3 runs 14 residues. With 6 bases clipped from V and 5 bases from J, the junction kept 8 bases outside the gene matches. From germline, CDR1 is SGHRS and CDR2 YFSETQ. In DNA, the CDR3 is TGCGCCAGCACCCAGACGGGGGGGAAAGATACGCAGTATTTT. Its protein is CASTQTGGKDTQYF.

V and J are TRBV2 and TRBJ1-5, with 10 bases lining up with TRBD1. The CDR3 length is 16 residues. Germline values: CDR1 SNHLY, CDR2 FYNNEI. V shed 5 bases, J shed 4 bases, and the junction held 8 bases outside the gene matches. The chain's CDR3 is CASSKSPDRGNQPQHF. The CDR3 nucleotides read TGTGCCAGCAGTAAAAGCCCGGACAGGGGGAATCAGCCCCAGCATTTT.

V gene TRBV9 combines with J gene TRBJ1-4, with 8 bases that match TRBD1. The CDR3 has 17 residues. Germline trimming cut 0 bases from V and 7 bases from J; bases unmatched to any gene: 11. The germline V gene encodes CDR1 SGDLS and CDR2 YYNGEE. CDR3 protein: CASSVGQGALIGEKLFF. The CDR3 bases are TGTGCCAGCAGCGTAGGTCAGGGGGCGCTTATTGGTGAAAAACTGTTTTTT.

The gene calls are TRBV29-1 and TRBJ1-2; perhaps TRBD1 as D (5 bases). Germline CDR1 is SQVTM and CDR2 is ANQGSEA. CDR3 size: 12 residues. Trimming removed 8 bases from V and 0 bases from J, with 10 bases in between. The CDR3 here is CSLRDANYGYTF. CDR3 sequence (DNA): TGCAGCCTCCGGGACGCTAACTATGGCTACACCTTC.

The gene calls are TRBV27 and TRBJ2-1; TRBD2 aligns across 9 bases. CDR1 and CDR2 from the germline V gene are MNHEY and SMNVEV (reference sequence). The CDR3 extends over 16 amino acids. J gave up 4 bases and V 6 bases, and 10 bases lay outside the gene matches. The CDR3 loop reads CASRPPTSGVYNEQFF. CDR3 nucleotides: TGTGCCAGCAGACCCCCGACTAGCGGAGTTTACAATGAGCAGTTCTTC.

Worth noting for this clone: Additional DNA sequences in this sample encode the identical CDR3. The rearrangement joins TRBV7-9 to TRBJ2-5; no reliable D call. Germline values: CDR1 SEHNR, CDR2 FQNEAQ (reference sequence). This CDR3 spans 11 amino acids. Between the trimmed V and J ends, which lost 2 bases and 5 bases, there was a span of 3 bases. CDR3 in DNA: TGTGCCAGCAGCTTATACGAGACCCAGTACTTC. It yields the protein CASSLYETQYF.

This clone was counted between two and nine times. This CDR3 is also generated by other DNA sequences in the sample. Here the CDR3 DNA reads TGTGCCAGCTCCCGGGACAGGTTCGAGCAGTACTTC. Translated: CASSRDRFEQYF. The rearrangement uses TRBV6-5 and TRBJ2-7; 8 nucleotides line up with TRBD1. Trimming took 8 bases from V and 6 from J; bases not matched to a gene: 6. The CDR3 consists of 12 residues. Looked up from germline, CDR1 is MNHEY and CDR2 is SVGAGI.

This sequence joins TRBV23-1 and TRBJ1-3, with a weak D call TRBD1 (5 bases). TRBV23-1 is an open reading frame whose function is uncertain. The CDR3 has 15 amino acids. Trimming stripped 0 bases from V and 4 bases from J, with 10 bases between. Written as DNA, the CDR3 is TGCGCCAGCAGTCAATCCAGGGAGTTGGGAAACACCATATATTTT. It specifies CASSQSRELGNTIYF.

The chain recombines TRBV19 with TRBJ1-5; tentatively, D is TRBD1 (5 bases). Germline V gene data show CDR1 as LNHDA and CDR2 as SQIVND (reference sequence). This CDR3 is built from 15 residues. The DNA of the CDR3 is TGTGCACACGACGGAGGGGCGTTAGGCAATCAGCCCCAGCATTTT. Translation gives CAHDGGALGNQPQHF.

The chain recombines TRBV4-3 with TRBJ2-7; D gene uncertain. From germline, CDR1 is LGHNA and CDR2 YSLEER. The CDR3 length is 13 residues. V lost 0 bases and J 3 bases, leaving 6 bases between the germline ends. The CDR3 protein is CASSQDHGYEQYF. CDR3 nucleotides: TGCGCCAGCAGCCAAGATCACGGCTACGAGCAGTACTTC.

This chain links TRBV5-4 with TRBJ2-7, with D tentatively TRBD1 or TRBD2 (5 bases each). V lost 4 bases to trimming and J lost 5 bases, with 16 bases between them. This CDR3 has 14 residues. CDR1 and CDR2 (germline): SGHNT, YYREEE (reference sequence). CDR3 amino acids: CASSRIGRDHEQYF. DNA of the CDR3: TGTGCCAGCAGCAGGATAGGAAGGGACCACGAGCAGTACTTC.

The chain couples TRBV18 to TRBJ2-7, with no clear D. The CDR3 spans 16 residues. With 1 base removed from V and 6 bases from J, the gap between germline ends came to 19 bases. CDR1 KGHSH and CDR2 LQKENI come from the germline V gene. The CDR3 DNA follows: TGTGCCAGCTCACCACGAGTTGGGAACCAAAGCCCCGAGCAGTACTTC. Amino acid sequence: CASSPRVGNQSPEQYF.

This chain uses TRBV9 with TRBJ2-7, with D possibly matching TRBD2 (6 bases). V was pared by 3 bases and J by 0 bases, with 13 bases between. The germline gives CDR1 SGDLS, CDR2 YYNGEE. This CDR3 has 15 amino acids. CDR3 nucleotides: TGTGCCAGCAGCGCAGGGTCGGGGGTCTCCTACGAGCAGTACTTC. It encodes CASSAGSGVSYEQYF.

V and J are TRBV5-1 and TRBJ2-3; D unclear. The germline V gene has CDR1 SGHRS and CDR2 YFSETQ. V lost 0 bases and J 4 bases, leaving 12 bases between the germline ends. The CDR3 loop spans 15 amino acids. Here the CDR3 DNA reads TGCGCCAGCAGCTTGGGGGATTGGGCCTCAGATACGCAGTATTTT. Translation gives CASSLGDWASDTQYF.

This clone has a single count. V is TRBV7-9 and J is TRBJ1-3, with D unresolved. V was shortened by 2 bases and J by 0 bases, with 11 bases between the two germline ends. The CDR3 length is 16 residues. Germline V CDR1 and CDR2: SEHNR, FQNEAQ (reference sequence). CDR3 sequence (DNA): TGTGCCAGCAGCTTACCCCCGATCAACTCTGGAAACACCATATATTTT. This gives the protein CASSLPPINSGNTIYF.

The chain combines TRBV20-1 with TRBJ2-1; no definite D call. From germline, CDR1 is DFQATT and CDR2 SNEGSKA (reference sequence). This CDR3 has 11 residues. V lost 6 bases and J lost 5, with 8 bases in between. CDR3 loop: CSAVGNNEQFF. CDR3 nucleotides: TGCAGTGCCGTAGGAAACAATGAGCAGTTCTTC.

The chain is built from TRBV5-1 and TRBJ2-1, with 7 bases that match TRBD2. J gave up 6 bases and V 4 bases, and 10 bases lay outside the gene matches. Germline lookup yields CDR1 SGHRS and CDR2 YFSETQ. This CDR3 spans 15 amino acids. The CDR3 region is CASSGEGLAANEQFF. The CDR3 nucleotides are TGCGCCAGCAGCGGGGAGGGGCTAGCGGCCAATGAGCAGTTCTTC. Full variable domain (missing parts from reference TRBV5-1 and TRBJ2-1): KAGVTQTPRYLIKTRGQQVTLSCSPISGHRSVSWYQQTPGQGLQFLFEYFSETQRNKGNFPGRFSGRQFSNSRSEMNVSTLELGDSALYLCASSGEGLAANEQFFGPGTRLTVL.

The chain recombines TRBV7-2 with TRBJ2-1, with TRBD2 identical over 10 bases. V lost 5 bases, J lost 3 bases, and 7 bases stayed unmatched. CDR1 is SGHTA, CDR2 FQGNSA, per germline. The CDR3 covers 16 residues. CDR3 DNA sequence: TGTGCCAGCAGCAGTCAAGCGGGGGGGAACTACAATGAGCAGTTCTTC. Protein sequence: CASSSQAGGNYNEQFF.

Notes on this clone: This specimen includes other DNA sequences encoding the same CDR3. The chain carries TRBV28 and TRBJ2-7, with no clear D. The CDR3 runs 13 residues. Germline V lookup: CDR1 MDHEN, CDR2 SYDVKM. V lost 2 bases, J lost 2 bases, and 7 bases lay in between. This chain's CDR3 is CASSLRGPYEQYF. Here the CDR3 DNA reads TGTGCCAGCAGTTTACGTGGACCCTACGAGCAGTACTTC.

The chain recombines TRBV5-1 with TRBJ2-2, with TRBD1 identical over 10 bases. Trimming removed 3 bases from V and 5 bases from J; junction bases left unmatched: 4. From germline, CDR1 is SGHRS and CDR2 YFSETQ. The CDR3 consists of 15 residues. CDR3 residues: CASSWGQGRTGELFF. The CDR3 nucleotides read TGCGCCAGCAGCTGGGGACAGGGGAGGACCGGGGAGCTGTTTTTT.

The J gene is TRBJ2-7, the V gene TRBV19, with a weak D call TRBD1 (6 bases). The CDR3 is 13 residues long. Trimming shortened V by 4 bases and J by 4 bases, and 11 bases separated the two germline ends. CDR1 and CDR2 from the germline V gene are LNHDA and SQIVND (reference sequence). CDR3 coding DNA: TGTGCCAGTAGTAGAGGACAGCGTTACGAGCAGTACTTC. Translated: CASSRGQRYEQYF. The full variable domain, in which reference TRBV19 and TRBJ2-7 provide the parts outside the CDR3, is DGGITQSPKYLFRKEGQNVTLSCEQNLNHDAMYWYRQDPGQGLRLIYYSQIVNDFQKGDIAEGYSVSREKKESFPLTVTSAQKNPTAFYLCASSRGQRYEQYFGPGTRLTVT.

Concerning this clone: Different DNA sequences within this sample yield the same CDR3. The chain has TRBV5-8 and TRBJ2-7; D unclear. The CDR3 is 11 amino acids. V was pared by 2 bases and J by 5 bases, with 5 bases between. Per germline, CDR1 SGHTS and CDR2 YDEGEE. The CDR3 region is CASSFLNEQYF. The CDR3 coding sequence is TGTGCCAGCAGCTTTCTGAACGAGCAGTACTTC. The variable domain in full, with the rest retrieved from reference TRBV5-8 and TRBJ2-7, is EAGVTQSPTHLIKTRGQQATLRCSPISGHTSVYWYQQALGLGLQFLLWYDEGEERNRGNFPPRFSGRQFPNYSSELNVNALELEDSALYLCASSFLNEQYFGPGTRLTVT.

A remark on this clone: Sequence at one end of the junction differs from germline and may be a read error. The chain carries TRBV5-4 and TRBJ1-6; no definite D call. This CDR3 is 16 amino acids long. Germline V gene sequence: CDR1 SGHNT, CDR2 YYREEE (reference sequence). Here the CDR3 DNA reads TGTGCCAGCAGCATCCCGGGCTCCACGGGCGGTTCACTCCTCCACTTT. The encoded protein is CASSIPGSTGGSLLHF.

A single count supports this clone. The chain is built from TRBV4-3 and TRBJ1-4, with 10 bases lining up with TRBD1. Looked up from germline, CDR1 is LGHNA and CDR2 is YSLEER. V lost 4 bases, J lost 2 bases, and 1 base stayed unmatched. The CDR3 runs 15 residues. Written as DNA, the CDR3 is TGCGCCAGCAGCCTGACAGGGGGCACTAATGAAAAACTGTTTTTT. Translation gives CASSLTGGTNEKLFF.